A single sample is the source of the 17 T cell receptor beta chains below, sequenced in a study of tumor-infiltrating lymphocytes in localized non-small cell lung cancer (dated by TCRdb to the early 2020s). The library came from the immunoSEQ multiplex PCR assay. This immuneACCESS table, as held by TCRdb, lists in-frame sequences with V and J called but not all clones. Of the missing ones, under half trace to an unresolved V gene in checked studies; the others have no known cause. The sample table shows around 15,000 clones, and around 70% are seen once. The ten largest clonotypes hold approximately 9% of the sample. The sample taken for sequencing was lung tumor tissue. These receptors were obtained from a human donor with non-small cell lung cancer.

CDR3 loop: CASSLGGYEQFF. CDR3 in DNA: TGTGCCAGCAGCTTAGGGGGCTATGAGCAGTTCTTC. The chain uses TRBV6-1 and TRBJ2-1; 7 bases are shared with TRBD1. The germline gives CDR1 MNHNS, CDR2 SASEGT. This CDR3 has 12 residues. J was trimmed by 8 bases and V by 6 bases; bases with no gene match: 4.

The chain links TRBV7-3 to TRBJ2-1, with D possibly being TRBD2 (7 bases). The CDR3 loop spans 12 amino acids. With 5 bases removed from V and 10 bases from J, the gap between germline ends came to 12 bases. Germline assignment: CDR1 SGHTA and CDR2 FQGTGA. CDR3 nucleotide sequence: TGTGCCAGCAGCCCGGGGGGCCCCGAGCAGTTCTTC. Protein: CASSPGGPEQFF.

The chain carries TRBV6-5 and TRBJ1-1, with unresolved D. CDR3 length: 15 amino acids. V was trimmed by 0 bases and J by 0 bases, leaving 8 bases between them. In germline, CDR1 is MNHEY, CDR2 SVGAGI. Here the CDR3 DNA reads TGTGCCAGCAGTTACTCGCGGCAGATGAACACTGAAGCTTTCTTT. Translated: CASSYSRQMNTEAFF.

V and J are TRBV7-8 and TRBJ2-7, with D possibly matching TRBD2 (6 bases). V gave up 1 base and J gave up 2 bases, with 15 bases separating them. This CDR3 has 16 amino acids. The V gene's germline CDR1 is SGHVS and CDR2 FQNEAQ. In DNA form, the CDR3 reads TGTGCCAGCAGCTTAGTAGCGGCTACTCTAACCTACGAGCAGTACTTC. Amino acid sequence: CASSLVAATLTYEQYF.

The rearrangement uses TRBV27 and TRBJ1-1; D gene ambiguous. V dropped 8 bases and J dropped 4 bases, with 29 bases sitting between them. This CDR3 comprises 18 residues. Germline values: CDR1 MNHEY, CDR2 SMNVEV (reference sequence). The CDR3 DNA sequence: TGTGCCAGCCTAACTTTCTTTCGGGCGCGTGTGAATCGCACTGAAGCTTTCTTT. Translation gives CASLTFFRARVNRTEAFF.

This clone has only a few counts. Here the CDR3 DNA reads TGTGCCAGCAGCTCCCAGGGCGCGGGGTCCAATGAGCAGTTCTTC. It specifies CASSSQGAGSNEQFF. The chain recombines TRBV11-1 with TRBJ2-1; D possibly corresponds to TRBD2 (6 bases). V was clipped by 4 bases and J by 6 bases, with 16 bases between them. Germline V lookup: CDR1 SGHAT, CDR2 FQDESV (reference sequence). The CDR3 is 15 residues long.

About this clone itself: An end of the junction differs from the germline gene, which may be a read error. This sequence joins TRBV5-1 and TRBJ1-2, with D unclear. CDR1 and CDR2 from the germline V gene are SGHRS and YFSETQ. The CDR3 is 15 residues long. CDR3 in amino acids: CASSLQGWVDYGYTF. The DNA for the CDR3 is TGCGCCAGCAGCTTACAAGGCTGGGTCGACTACGGCTACACCTTC. The full variable domain, in which reference TRBV5-1 and TRBJ1-2 provide the parts outside the CDR3, is KAGVTQTPRYLIKTRGQQVTLSCSPISGHRSVSWYQQTPGQGLQFLFEYFSETQRNKGNFPGRFSGRQFSNSRSEMNVSTLELGDSALYLCASSLQGWVDYGYTFGSGTRLTVV.

This clone showed up just a few times. This rearrangement joins TRBV15 to TRBJ1-1, with D possibly TRBD1 on 5 matching bases. The CDR3 has 15 amino acids. CDR1 is LNHNV, CDR2 YYDKDF, per germline (reference sequence). Trimming removed 2 bases from V and 4 bases from J, with 14 bases in between. Written as DNA, the CDR3 is TGTGCCACCAGCAGACCCAGTCAGGGCAGCACTGAAGCTTTCTTT. Its protein is CATSRPSQGSTEAFF.

The chain carries TRBV19 and TRBJ1-2; D may be TRBD1 (5 bases). V was cut by 3 bases and J by 8 bases, with 13 bases left in between. The germline gives CDR1 LNHDA, CDR2 SQIVND (reference sequence). The CDR3 totals 13 residues. CDR3 loop: CASSIGGTGGYTF. As DNA, the CDR3 is TGTGCCAGTAGTATCGGGGGAACGGGGGGCTACACCTTC.

The chain combines TRBV6-5 with TRBJ1-5; D not certain. The CDR3 covers 15 residues. Trimming took 5 bases from V and 1 from J, leaving 12 bases between them. Germline assignment: CDR1 MNHEY and CDR2 SVGAGI. The CDR3 loop reads CASSPTVLSNQPQHF. CDR3 bases: TGTGCCAGCAGTCCTACAGTCCTGAGCAATCAGCCCCAGCATTTT.

The CDR3 is CSVASGGLQETQYF. The CDR3 DNA reads as TGCAGCGTGGCTAGCGGGGGGCTTCAAGAGACCCAGTACTTC. J is TRBJ2-5 and V is TRBV29-1, with TRBD2 identical over 11 bases. This CDR3 is built from 14 residues. V was pared by 6 bases and J by 2 bases, with 5 bases of the junction left unmatched. The germline gives CDR1 SQVTM, CDR2 ANQGSEA.

This clone has a single count. This rearrangement joins TRBV10-2 to TRBJ1-5; 8 bases match TRBD1. Germline loops: CDR1 WSHSY, CDR2 SAAADI. With V trimmed by 3 bases and J by 6 bases, 7 bases remained unmatched. This CDR3 is 15 amino acids long. In DNA form, the CDR3 reads TGCGCCAGCAGTGATGACAGGGGAGGCAGTCAGCCCCAGCATTTT. This encodes CASSDDRGGSQPQHF.

This sequence joins TRBV5-6 and TRBJ2-7, with D perhaps given as TRBD1 or TRBD2 (6 bases each). The CDR3 contains 14 residues. V lost 0 bases and J lost 3, with 10 bases in between. Germline V lookup: CDR1 SGHDT, CDR2 YYEEEE. DNA of the CDR3: TGTGCCAGCAGCTTGGGGGGGGCGCACTACGAGCAGTACTTC. This encodes CASSLGGAHYEQYF.

This clone was seen more than once but under ten times. Written as DNA, the CDR3 is TGCGCCAGCAGCCCACAGGGGGCCGGCTATGGCTACACCTTC. It encodes CASSPQGAGYGYTF. V is TRBV5-1 and J is TRBJ1-2; 9 bases agree with TRBD1. V gave up 4 bases and J gave up 4 bases; unmatched junction bases: 5. This CDR3 contains 14 residues. The germline CDR1 and CDR2 sequences are SGHRS and YFSETQ.

This clone came up a few times. This sequence joins TRBV28 and TRBJ1-1; the D is unclear. With 4 bases removed from V and 8 bases from J, the gap between germline ends came to 8 bases. Germline CDR1 reads MDHEN; CDR2 reads SYDVKM. The CDR3 has 11 residues. The CDR3 sequence is CASSWSDEAFF. The CDR3 region has the DNA TGTGCCAGCAGTTGGAGCGACGAAGCTTTCTTT.

This clone was found once. The chain uses TRBV7-2 and TRBJ2-7; 8 nucleotides align to TRBD2. CDR3 length: 13 amino acids. V shed 10 bases and J 2 bases; nucleotides not matched to a gene: 7. The germline V gene has CDR1 SGHTA and CDR2 FQGNSA. CDR3: CATGGGTTYEQYF. CDR3 coding DNA: TGTGCCACCGGCGGGGGGACAACCTACGAGCAGTACTTC.

The chain combines TRBV5-1 with TRBJ1-4; 7 bases line up with TRBD1. Trimming removed 5 bases from V and 5 bases from J; junction bases left unmatched: 6. The CDR3 is made up of 14 amino acids. Germline assignment: CDR1 SGHRS and CDR2 YFSETQ. The CDR3 loop is CASRPGTENEKLFF. The CDR3 DNA reads as TGCGCCAGCAGGCCCGGGACAGAAAATGAAAAACTGTTTTTT. The full variable domain, with the rest looked up from reference TRBV5-1 and TRBJ1-4, is KAGVTQTPRYLIKTRGQQVTLSCSPISGHRSVSWYQQTPGQGLQFLFEYFSETQRNKGNFPGRFSGRQFSNSRSEMNVSTLELGDSALYLCASRPGTENEKLFFGSGTQLSVL.